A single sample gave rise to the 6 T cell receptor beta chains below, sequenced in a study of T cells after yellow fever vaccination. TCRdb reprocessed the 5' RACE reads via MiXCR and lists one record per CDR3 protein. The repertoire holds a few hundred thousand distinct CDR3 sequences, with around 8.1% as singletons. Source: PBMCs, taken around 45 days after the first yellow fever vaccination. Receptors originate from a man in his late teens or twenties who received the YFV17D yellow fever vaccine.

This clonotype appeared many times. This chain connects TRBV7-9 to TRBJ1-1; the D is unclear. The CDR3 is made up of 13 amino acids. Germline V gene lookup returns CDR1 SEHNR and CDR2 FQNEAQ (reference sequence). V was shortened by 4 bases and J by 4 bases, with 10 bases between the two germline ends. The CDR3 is CASSSPGTTEAFF. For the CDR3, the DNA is TGTGCCAGCAGCTCCCCGGGTACCACTGAAGCTTTCTTT.

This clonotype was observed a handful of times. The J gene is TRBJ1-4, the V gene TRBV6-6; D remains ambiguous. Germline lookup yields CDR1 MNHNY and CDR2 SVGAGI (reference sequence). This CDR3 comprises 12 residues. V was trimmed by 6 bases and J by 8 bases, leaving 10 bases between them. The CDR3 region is CASSSVLEKLFF. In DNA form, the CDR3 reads TGTGCCAGCAGCTCCGTCTTGGAAAAACTGTTTTTT.

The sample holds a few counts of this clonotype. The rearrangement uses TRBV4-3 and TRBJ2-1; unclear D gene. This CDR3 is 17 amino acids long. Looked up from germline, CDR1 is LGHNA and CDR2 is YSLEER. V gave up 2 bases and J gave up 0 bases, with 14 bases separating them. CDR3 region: CASSQFHAVSSYNEQFF. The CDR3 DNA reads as TGCGCCAGCAGCCAATTTCACGCGGTGAGCTCCTACAATGAGCAGTTCTTC.

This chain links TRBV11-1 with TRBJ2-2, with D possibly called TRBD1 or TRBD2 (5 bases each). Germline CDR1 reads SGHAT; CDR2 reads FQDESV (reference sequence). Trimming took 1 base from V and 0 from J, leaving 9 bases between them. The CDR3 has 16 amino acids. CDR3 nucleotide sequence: TGTGCCAGCAGCTTAGTGGGACCAACGAACACCGGGGAGCTGTTTTTT. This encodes CASSLVGPTNTGELFF.

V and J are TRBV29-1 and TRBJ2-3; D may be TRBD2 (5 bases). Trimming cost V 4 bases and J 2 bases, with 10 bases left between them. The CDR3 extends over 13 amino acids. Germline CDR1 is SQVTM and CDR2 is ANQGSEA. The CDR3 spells CSVGGGPTDTQYF. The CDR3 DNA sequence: TGCAGCGTTGGTGGAGGACCCACAGATACGCAGTATTTT.

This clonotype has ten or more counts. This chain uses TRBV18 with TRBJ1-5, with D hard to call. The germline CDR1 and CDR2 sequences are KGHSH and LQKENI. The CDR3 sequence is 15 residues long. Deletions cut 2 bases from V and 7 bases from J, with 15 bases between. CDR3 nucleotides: TGTGCCAGCTCACCAATAAAACATCCGGGGCAGCCCCAGCATTTT. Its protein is CASSPIKHPGQPQHF.